This TCR beta chain was recorded in a study of blood T cell repertoires in COVID-19. Whole-study context: From the United States, Italy and Spain came samples of acute and convalescent COVID-19.

Profiled with immunoSEQ multiplex PCR; TCRdb holds only in-frame clones, not every one. The data contain under 130,000 clones, roughly nine tenths of them singletons. The CDR3 runs 15 residues. In germline, CDR1 is MNHEY, CDR2 SVGAGI. V lost 0 bases and J lost 1, with 9 bases in between. This rearrangement joins TRBV6-5 to TRBJ1-2, with D uncertain. The source of this sequence is a woman aged 80 or older with acute or convalescent COVID-19. Sequencing was carried out using peripheral blood. For the CDR3, the DNA is TGTGCCAGCAGTTACTCGATGGTACTTAACTATGGCTACACCTTC. Amino acids: CASSYSMVLNYGYTF.